This T cell receptor (beta chain) was recovered during a study of cytomegalovirus exposure and HLA in healthy donors. Researchers ran the PCR with 60 Vbeta and 13 Jbeta primers. Here immunoSEQ multiplex PCR was the method, and the copy in TCRdb shows in-frame clones only, minus some. The data hold about 51,000 clones, with 81% observed a single time. Unmatched junction bases numbered 5, after V lost 6 bases and J lost 0 bases. The CDR3 is 15 amino acids. Germline CDR1 and CDR2: MNHNS and SASEGT. The clonotype originates from a boy between 10 and 17 years old in good health and CMV-seropositive. The sequenced sample was PBMCs. The chain is built from TRBV6-1 and TRBJ2-4, with 7 bases fitting TRBD1. CDR3 nucleotides: TGTGCCAGCAGGGAACAGGGGCTAGCCAAAAACATTCAGTACTTC. This sequence encodes CASREQGLAKNIQYF.